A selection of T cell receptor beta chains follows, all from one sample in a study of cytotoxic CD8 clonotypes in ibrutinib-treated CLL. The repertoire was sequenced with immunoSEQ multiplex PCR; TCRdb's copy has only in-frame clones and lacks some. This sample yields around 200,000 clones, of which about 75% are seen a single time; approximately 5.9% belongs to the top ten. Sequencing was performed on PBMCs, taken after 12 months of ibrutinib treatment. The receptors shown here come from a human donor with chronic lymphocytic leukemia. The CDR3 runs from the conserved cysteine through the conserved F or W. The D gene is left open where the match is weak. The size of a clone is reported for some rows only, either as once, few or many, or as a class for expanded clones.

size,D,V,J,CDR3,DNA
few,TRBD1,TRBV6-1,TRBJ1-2,CACYTPGQGTGYTF,TGTGCCTGTTACACCCCGGGACAGGGTACTGGCTACACCTTC
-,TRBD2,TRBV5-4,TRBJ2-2,CASSPTAGYTGELFF,TGTGCCAGCAGCCCCACAGCGGGGTACACCGGGGAGCTGTTTTTT
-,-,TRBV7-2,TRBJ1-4,CASSLGGAANEKLFF,TGTGCCAGCAGCTTAGGAGGGGCAGCTAATGAAAAACTGTTTTTT
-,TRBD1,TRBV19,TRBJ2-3,CASRNRGNTDTQYF,TGTGCCAGTAGGAACAGGGGAAACACAGATACGCAGTATTTT
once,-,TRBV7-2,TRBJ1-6,CASMRERLYNSPLHF,TGTGCCAGCATGCGGGAACGGCTTTATAATTCACCCCTCCACTTT
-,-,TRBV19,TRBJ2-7,CATKGSNSDEQYF,TGTGCCACCAAGGGGTCTAATAGCGACGAGCAGTACTTC
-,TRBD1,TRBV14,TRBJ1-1,CASSQLRDRLNTEAFF,TGTGCCAGCAGCCAACTACGGGACAGATTGAACACTGAAGCTTTCTTT
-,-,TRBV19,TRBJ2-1,CASSKASSYNEQFF,TGTGCCAGTAGCAAAGCGAGCTCCTACAATGAGCAGTTCTTC
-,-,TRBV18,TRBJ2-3,CASSPADTQYF,TGTGCCAGCTCACCAGCGGATACGCAGTATTTT
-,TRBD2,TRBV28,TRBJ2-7,CASSYSGSIWSYEQYF,TGTGCCAGCAGTTATAGCGGGAGTATCTGGTCCTACGAGCAGTACTTC